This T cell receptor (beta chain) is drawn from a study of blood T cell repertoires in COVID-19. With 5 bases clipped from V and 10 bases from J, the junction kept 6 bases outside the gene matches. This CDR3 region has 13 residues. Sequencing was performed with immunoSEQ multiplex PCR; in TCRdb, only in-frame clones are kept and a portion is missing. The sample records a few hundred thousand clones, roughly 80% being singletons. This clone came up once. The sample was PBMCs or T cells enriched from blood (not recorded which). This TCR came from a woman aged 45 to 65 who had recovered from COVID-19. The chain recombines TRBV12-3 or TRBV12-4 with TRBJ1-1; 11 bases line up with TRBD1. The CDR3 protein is CASSAGTGGRAFF. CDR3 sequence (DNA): TGTGCCAGCAGTGCCGGGACAGGGGGTCGAGCTTTCTTT.